This record concerns one T cell receptor beta chain sequence. Source study methods: Cell counts per sample came from amplifying reference gene primers. The repertoire was sequenced with immunoSEQ multiplex PCR; TCRdb's copy has only in-frame clones and lacks some. D and trimming were read from the DNA, whereas the V and J calls and clone size are those reported in that table. This sample has about 170,000 clones, with 84% found just once. These data come from a study of blood T cell repertoires in COVID-19. On the study more broadly: T cells, B-cell-depleted T cells, or PBMCs provided the cDNA or gDNA that served as material.

The source material was peripheral blood. The origin of this receptor is a man aged 35 to 55 who had recovered from COVID-19.

The CDR3 DNA follows: TGTGCCAGCAGCCGCGCACCGGGACAGGGACGCGAGCAGTTCTTC. Protein sequence: CASSRAPGQGREQFF. The V and J genes are TRBV28 and TRBJ2-1; 9 nucleotides agree with TRBD1. After removal of 6 bases from V and 10 bases from J, the junction contained 13 bases not matched to a gene. The CDR3 sequence is 15 residues long. Germline V gives CDR1 MDHEN, CDR2 SYDVKM. Full variable domain (outside the CDR3, taken from reference TRBV28 and TRBJ2-1): DVKVTQSSRYLVKRTGEKVFLECVQDMDHENMFWYRQDPGLGLRLIYFSYDVKMKEKGDIPEGYSVSREKKERFSLILESASTNQTSMYLCASSRAPGQGREQFFGPGTRLTVL.